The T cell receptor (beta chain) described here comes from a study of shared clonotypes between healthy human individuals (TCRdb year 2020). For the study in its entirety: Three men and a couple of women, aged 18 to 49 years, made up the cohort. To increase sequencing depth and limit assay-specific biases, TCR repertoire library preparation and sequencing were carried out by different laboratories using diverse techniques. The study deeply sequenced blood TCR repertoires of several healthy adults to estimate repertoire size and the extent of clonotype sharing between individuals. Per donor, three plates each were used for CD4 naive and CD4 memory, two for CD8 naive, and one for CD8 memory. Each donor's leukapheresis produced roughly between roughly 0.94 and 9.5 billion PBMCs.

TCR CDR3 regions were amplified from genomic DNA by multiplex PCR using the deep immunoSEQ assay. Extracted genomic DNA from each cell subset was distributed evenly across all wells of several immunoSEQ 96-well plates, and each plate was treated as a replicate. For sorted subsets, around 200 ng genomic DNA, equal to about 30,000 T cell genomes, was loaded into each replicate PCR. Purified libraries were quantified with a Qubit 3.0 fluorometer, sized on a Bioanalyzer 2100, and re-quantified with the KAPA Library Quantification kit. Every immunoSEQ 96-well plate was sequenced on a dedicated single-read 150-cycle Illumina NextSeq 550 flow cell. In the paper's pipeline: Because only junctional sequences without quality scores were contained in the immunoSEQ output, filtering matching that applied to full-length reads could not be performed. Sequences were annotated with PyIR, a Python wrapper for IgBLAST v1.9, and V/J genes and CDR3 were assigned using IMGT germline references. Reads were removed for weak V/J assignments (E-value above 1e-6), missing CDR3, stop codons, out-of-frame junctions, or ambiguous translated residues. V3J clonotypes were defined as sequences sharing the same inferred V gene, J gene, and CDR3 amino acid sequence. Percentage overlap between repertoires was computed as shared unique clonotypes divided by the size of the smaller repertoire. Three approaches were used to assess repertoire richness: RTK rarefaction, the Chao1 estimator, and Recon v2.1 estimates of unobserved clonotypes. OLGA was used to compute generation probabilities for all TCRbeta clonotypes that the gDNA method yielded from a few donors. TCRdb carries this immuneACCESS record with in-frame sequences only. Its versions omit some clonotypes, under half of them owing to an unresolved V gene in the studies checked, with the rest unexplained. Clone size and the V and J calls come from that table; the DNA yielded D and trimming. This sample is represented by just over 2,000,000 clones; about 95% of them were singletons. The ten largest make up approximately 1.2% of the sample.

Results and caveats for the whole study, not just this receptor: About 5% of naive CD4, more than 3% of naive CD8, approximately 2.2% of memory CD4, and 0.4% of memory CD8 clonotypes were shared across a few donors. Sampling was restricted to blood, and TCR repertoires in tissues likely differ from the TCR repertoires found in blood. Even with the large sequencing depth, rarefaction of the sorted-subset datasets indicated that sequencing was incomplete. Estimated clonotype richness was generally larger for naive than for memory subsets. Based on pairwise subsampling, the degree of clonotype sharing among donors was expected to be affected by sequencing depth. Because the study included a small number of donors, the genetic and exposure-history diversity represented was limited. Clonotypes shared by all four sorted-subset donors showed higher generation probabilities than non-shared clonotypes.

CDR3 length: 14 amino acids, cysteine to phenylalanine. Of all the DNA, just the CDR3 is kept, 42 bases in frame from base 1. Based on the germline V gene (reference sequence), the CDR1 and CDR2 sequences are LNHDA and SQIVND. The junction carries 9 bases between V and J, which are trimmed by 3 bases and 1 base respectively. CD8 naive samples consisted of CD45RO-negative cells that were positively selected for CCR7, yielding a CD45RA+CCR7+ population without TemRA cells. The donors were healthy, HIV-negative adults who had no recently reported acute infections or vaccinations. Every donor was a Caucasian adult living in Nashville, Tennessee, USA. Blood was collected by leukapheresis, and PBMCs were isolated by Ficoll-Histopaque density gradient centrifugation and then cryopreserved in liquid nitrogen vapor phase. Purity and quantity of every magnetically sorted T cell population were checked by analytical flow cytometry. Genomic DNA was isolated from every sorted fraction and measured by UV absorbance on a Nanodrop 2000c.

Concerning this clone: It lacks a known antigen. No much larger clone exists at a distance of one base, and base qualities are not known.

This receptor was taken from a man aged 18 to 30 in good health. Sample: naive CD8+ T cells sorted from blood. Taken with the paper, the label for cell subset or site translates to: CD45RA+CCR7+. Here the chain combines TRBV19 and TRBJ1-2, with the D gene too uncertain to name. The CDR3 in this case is CASSIAGYNYGYTF. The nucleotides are TGTGCCAGTAGTATCGCAGGATATAACTATGGCTACACCTTC.